This entry lists 16 T cell receptor beta chains sequenced from one sample in a study of graft-versus-host responses after intestinal transplantation. The antigens of these receptors remain unknown. The assay was immunoSEQ multiplex PCR, and TCRdb's table has in-frame clones only and misses some. This sample has approximately 90,000 clones; around 90% occur once, and the top ten carry 7.6%. The sample in question was unstimulated CD8+ T cells sorted from spleen or lymph node cells, obtained before transplant. The receptors were gathered from a human donor who was the organ donor for an intestinal transplant.

The chain employs TRBV5-1 and TRBJ2-2; 10 bases agree with TRBD1. CDR3 length equals 15 residues. Per the germline V gene, CDR1 is SGHRS and CDR2 is YFSETQ. The V segment lost 4 bases and the J segment 10 bases; nucleotides outside the gene matches: 10. For the CDR3, the DNA is TGCGCCAGCAGCCCATGGGACAGGGGAGCAAAGGAGCTGTTTTTT. Translated, it gives CASSPWDRGAKELFF.

This clone was seen only a few times. The chain is built from TRBV6-6 and TRBJ1-2; TRBD1 agrees at 8 bases. Germline V lookup: CDR1 MNHNY, CDR2 SVGAGI (reference sequence). The CDR3 length is 13 residues. Trimming removed 7 bases from V and 4 bases from J; junction bases left unmatched: 5. For the CDR3, the DNA is TGTGCCAGCACCGACAGGGGTGGCTATGGCTACACCTTC. Its protein product is CASTDRGGYGYTF.

The rearrangement joins TRBV6-5 to TRBJ2-2, with unresolved D. Germline CDR1 is MNHEY and CDR2 is SVGAGI. The CDR3 loop spans 14 amino acids. V lost 5 bases and J 1 base, leaving 8 bases between the germline ends. The CDR3 coding sequence is TGTGCCAGCAGTGGAACGTTGAACACCGGGGAGCTGTTTTTT. Amino acids: CASSGTLNTGELFF.

This chain joins TRBV2 and TRBJ2-1; a possible D gene is TRBD2 (5 bases). The CDR3 runs 13 residues. Trimming left V 6 bases short and J 8 bases short, with 14 bases between. Per germline, CDR1 SNHLY and CDR2 FYNNEI. For the CDR3, the DNA is TGTGCCAGCAGGTCGGGATTTAGGGATGAGCAGTTCTTC. This encodes CASRSGFRDEQFF.

V usage is TRBV4-1 and J usage is TRBJ2-1; no clear D. CDR3 length: 12 residues. V was pared by 4 bases and J by 8 bases, with 9 bases between. The germline gives CDR1 MGHRA, CDR2 YSYEKL. Written as DNA, the CDR3 is TGCGCCAGCAGCCCTCAGACGTATGAGCAGTTCTTC. As protein: CASSPQTYEQFF.

CDR3 bases: TGTGCCAGCAGCTCGGGACTAGCGGACAATGAGCAGTTCTTC. Its translation is CASSSGLADNEQFF. The V and J genes are TRBV5-6 and TRBJ2-1, with TRBD2 identical over 11 bases. With V trimmed by 3 bases and J by 5 bases, 1 base remained unmatched. Germline values: CDR1 SGHDT, CDR2 YYEEEE. The CDR3 contains 14 residues.

The rearrangement joins TRBV19 to TRBJ1-1, with 7 bases that match TRBD1. Germline-derived CDR1 and CDR2 are LNHDA and SQIVND (reference sequence). The CDR3 extends over 18 amino acids. Germline trimming cut 7 bases from V and 5 bases from J; bases unmatched to any gene: 22. CDR3 bases: TGTGCCAGTACCCACATGGGGGGCGACGCACAGGGGTTGACTGAAGCTTTCTTT. It specifies CASTHMGGDAQGLTEAFF. Full variable domain (rest looked up from reference TRBV19 and TRBJ1-1): DGGITQSPKYLFRKEGQNVTLSCEQNLNHDAMYWYRQDPGQGLRLIYYSQIVNDFQKGDIAEGYSVSREKKESFPLTVTSAQKNPTAFYLCASTHMGGDAQGLTEAFFGQGTRLTVV.

As to this clone: Other DNA sequences from this sample encode an identical CDR3 as well. The chain is built from TRBV6-5 and TRBJ1-2, with 10 bases identical to TRBD1. This CDR3 spans 15 amino acids. With V trimmed by 0 bases and J by 4 bases, 2 bases remained unmatched. CDR1 is MNHEY, CDR2 SVGAGI, per germline. The CDR3 DNA reads as TGTGCCAGCAGTTACTCGACAGGGGGCGGCTATGGCTACACCTTC. The encoded protein is CASSYSTGGGYGYTF.

The CDR3, as DNA: TGTGCCAGCAGCTTAGCCCTAGCGGGGGACACCGGGGAGCTGTTTTTT. Translation gives CASSLALAGDTGELFF. V gene TRBV7-9 combines with J gene TRBJ2-2, with 10 nucleotides matching TRBD2. Germline trimming cut 0 bases from V and 3 bases from J; bases unmatched to any gene: 1. In germline, CDR1 is SEHNR, CDR2 FQNEAQ (reference sequence). This CDR3 has 16 amino acids.

The chain combines TRBV9 with TRBJ2-3; D is possibly TRBD1 (5 bases). Trimming took off 3 bases at V and 3 bases at J, with 11 bases between the two ends. The CDR3 is 14 amino acids. CDR1 SGDLS and CDR2 YYNGEE come from the germline V gene. CDR3 coding DNA: TGTGCCAGCAGCGAGTGGGGCAGGACAGATACGCAGTATTTT. It is translated as CASSEWGRTDTQYF.

This chain joins TRBV7-8 and TRBJ2-5, with unresolved D. The V end was cut by 0 bases, the J end by 2 bases, with 4 bases between. This CDR3 region has 13 residues. Germline-derived CDR1 and CDR2 are SGHVS and FQNEAQ. CDR3 in DNA: TGTGCCAGCAGCTTAGCGGTTCAAGAGACCCAGTACTTC. Protein sequence: CASSLAVQETQYF.

V is TRBV5-5 and J is TRBJ1-2; 9 bases fit TRBD1. The CDR3 covers 15 residues. Germline assignment: CDR1 SGHKS and CDR2 YYEKEE (reference sequence). After removal of 0 bases from V and 8 bases from J, the junction contained 8 bases not matched to a gene. The CDR3 bases are TGTGCCAGCAGCTTGGAGGACAGGGGCGGGGAGGGCTACACCTTC. Translated: CASSLEDRGGEGYTF.

The V and J genes are TRBV5-1 and TRBJ2-7, with D tentatively TRBD1 (6 bases). With 7 bases removed from V and 5 bases from J, the gap between germline ends came to 19 bases. This CDR3 contains 14 residues. Germline values: CDR1 SGHRS, CDR2 YFSETQ. The CDR3 nucleotides are TGCGCCAGCCGGGACATCATTGTCGAAGACGAGCAGTACTTC. Translation: CASRDIIVEDEQYF.

In its sample, this clone was seen a few times. The chain couples TRBV6-1 to TRBJ2-7; 11 bases line up with TRBD1. The V gene end was trimmed by 8 bases and the J gene end by 0 bases; junction bases not matched to a gene: 3. The CDR3 spans 14 residues. In germline, CDR1 is MNHNS, CDR2 SASEGT. CDR3 sequence reads: CASVGQGASYEQYF. The DNA for the CDR3 is TGTGCCAGCGTAGGACAGGGGGCCTCCTACGAGCAGTACTTC.

The chain uses TRBV7-8 and TRBJ1-1, with a weak D call TRBD1 (6 bases). Germline lookup yields CDR1 SGHVS and CDR2 FQNEAQ. CDR3 size: 19 residues. V was trimmed by 0 bases and J by 0 bases, leaving 20 bases between them. The CDR3 is CASSLARTVTRLMNTEAFF. CDR3 coding DNA: TGTGCCAGCAGCTTAGCCAGGACAGTTACCCGTCTCATGAACACTGAAGCTTTCTTT.

This clone was picked up a small number of times. The chain carries TRBV6-5 and TRBJ1-5; a possible D gene is TRBD1 (6 bases). The CDR3 loop spans 13 amino acids. V was trimmed by 4 bases and J by 13 bases, leaving 17 bases between them. Germline CDR1 is MNHEY and CDR2 is SVGAGI. In nucleotides, the CDR3 is TGTGCCAGCAGTTCCGGGGGGGGGCTAGAACAGCATTTT. As protein: CASSSGGGLEQHF.